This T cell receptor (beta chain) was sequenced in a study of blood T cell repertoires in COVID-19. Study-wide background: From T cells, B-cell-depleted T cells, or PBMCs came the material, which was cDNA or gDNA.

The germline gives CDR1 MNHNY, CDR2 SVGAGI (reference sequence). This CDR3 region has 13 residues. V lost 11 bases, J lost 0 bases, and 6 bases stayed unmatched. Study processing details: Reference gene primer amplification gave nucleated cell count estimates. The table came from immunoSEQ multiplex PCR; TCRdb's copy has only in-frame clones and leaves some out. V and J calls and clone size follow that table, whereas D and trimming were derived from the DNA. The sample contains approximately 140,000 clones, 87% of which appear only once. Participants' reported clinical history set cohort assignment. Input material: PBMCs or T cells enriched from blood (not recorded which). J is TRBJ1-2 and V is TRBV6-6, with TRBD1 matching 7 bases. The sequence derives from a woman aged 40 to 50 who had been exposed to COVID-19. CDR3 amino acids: CAGGQNTNYGYTF. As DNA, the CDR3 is TGTGCCGGGGGACAGAATACTAACTATGGCTACACCTTC.